This note documents a single T cell receptor beta chain sequence. This sample stems from a study of blood T cell repertoires in COVID-19. The J segment lost 9 bases and the V segment lost 0 bases, leaving 6 bases of the junction unmatched. This CDR3 is built from 14 residues. Germline V gives CDR1 MNHEY, CDR2 SVGAGI. Some clones are missing from TCRdb's copy, which holds only in-frame ones; the method was immunoSEQ multiplex PCR. The profile shows 60,000 to 70,000 clones, roughly 84% of them singletons. V usage is TRBV6-5 and J usage is TRBJ2-5; 8 nucleotides line up with TRBD2. Sequences were obtained from peripheral blood. This clonotype was obtained from a man aged 45-65 years with active COVID-19. CDR3 coding DNA: TGTGCCAGCAGTTACTCTAGCGGGGCCACCTCCCAGTACTTC. Translation gives CASSYSSGATSQYF.